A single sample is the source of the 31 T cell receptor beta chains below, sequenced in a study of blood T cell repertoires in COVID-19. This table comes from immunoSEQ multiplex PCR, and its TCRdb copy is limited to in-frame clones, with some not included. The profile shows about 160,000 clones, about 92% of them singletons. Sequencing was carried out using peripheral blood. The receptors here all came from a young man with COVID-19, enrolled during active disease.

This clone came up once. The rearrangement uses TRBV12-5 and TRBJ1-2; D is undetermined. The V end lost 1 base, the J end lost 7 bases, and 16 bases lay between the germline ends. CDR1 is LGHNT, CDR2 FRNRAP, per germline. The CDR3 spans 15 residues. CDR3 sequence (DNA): TGTGCTAGTGGTTTGGCCCCCGACCGGCGGGGTGGCTACACCTTC. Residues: CASGLAPDRRGGYTF.

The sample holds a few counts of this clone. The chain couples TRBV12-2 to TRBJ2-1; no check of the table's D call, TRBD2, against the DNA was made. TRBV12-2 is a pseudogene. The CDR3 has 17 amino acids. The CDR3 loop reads CASRLAGLAGFSDEQFF. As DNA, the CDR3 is TGTGCAAGTCGCTTAGCGGGGCTAGCGGGATTTTCGGATGAGCAGTTCTTC.

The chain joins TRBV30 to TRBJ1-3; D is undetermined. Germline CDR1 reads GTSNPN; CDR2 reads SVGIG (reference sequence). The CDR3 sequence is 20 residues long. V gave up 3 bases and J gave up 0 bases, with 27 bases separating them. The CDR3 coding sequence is TGTGCCTGGAGGGGGTACTCGTTGTCCCTCCGGGGTAGCTCTGGAAACACCATATATTTT. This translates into CAWRGYSLSLRGSSGNTIYF.

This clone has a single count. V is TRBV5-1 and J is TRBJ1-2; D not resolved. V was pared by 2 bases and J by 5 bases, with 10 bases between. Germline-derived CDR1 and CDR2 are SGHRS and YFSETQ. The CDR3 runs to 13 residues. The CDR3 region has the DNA TGCGCCAGCAGCTTTGACAAATTTTATGGCTACACCTTC. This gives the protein CASSFDKFYGYTF.

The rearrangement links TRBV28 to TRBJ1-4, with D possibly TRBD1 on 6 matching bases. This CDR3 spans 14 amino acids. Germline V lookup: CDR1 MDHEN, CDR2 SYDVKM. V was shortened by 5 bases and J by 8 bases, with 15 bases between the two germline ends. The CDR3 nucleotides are TGTGCCAGCAGTCCGTCGGACAGTTGGGAAAAACTGTTTTTT. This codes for CASSPSDSWEKLFF.

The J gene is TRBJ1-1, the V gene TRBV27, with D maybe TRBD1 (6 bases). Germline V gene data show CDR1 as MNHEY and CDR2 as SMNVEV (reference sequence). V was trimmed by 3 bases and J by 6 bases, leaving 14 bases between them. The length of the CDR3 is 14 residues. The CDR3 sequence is CASSLYDRRAEAFF. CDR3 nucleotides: TGTGCCAGCAGTTTGTACGACAGGCGCGCTGAAGCTTTCTTT.

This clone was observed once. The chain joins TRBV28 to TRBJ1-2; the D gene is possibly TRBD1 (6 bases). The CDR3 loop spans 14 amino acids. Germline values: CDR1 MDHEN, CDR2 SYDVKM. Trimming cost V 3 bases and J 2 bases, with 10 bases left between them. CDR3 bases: TGTGCCAGCAGTTTTACGGGGGGCAACTATGGCTACACCTTC. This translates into CASSFTGGNYGYTF.

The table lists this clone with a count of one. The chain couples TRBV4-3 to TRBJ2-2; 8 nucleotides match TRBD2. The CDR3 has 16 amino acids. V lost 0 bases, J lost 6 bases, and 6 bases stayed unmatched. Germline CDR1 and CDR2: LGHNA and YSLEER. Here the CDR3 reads CASSQDGRAVSGELFF. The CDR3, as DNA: TGCGCCAGCAGCCAAGACGGGAGGGCCGTTTCCGGGGAGCTGTTTTTT.

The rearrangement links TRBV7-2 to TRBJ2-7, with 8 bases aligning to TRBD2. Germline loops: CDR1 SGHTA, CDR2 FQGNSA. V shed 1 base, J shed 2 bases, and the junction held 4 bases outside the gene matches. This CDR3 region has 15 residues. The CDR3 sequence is CASSLGLASTYEQYF. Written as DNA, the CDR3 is TGTGCCAGCAGCTTAGGACTAGCGTCTACCTACGAGCAGTACTTC.

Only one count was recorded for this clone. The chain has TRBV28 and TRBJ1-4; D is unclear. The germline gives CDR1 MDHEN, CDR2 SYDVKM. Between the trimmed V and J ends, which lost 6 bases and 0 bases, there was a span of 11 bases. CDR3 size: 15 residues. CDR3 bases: TGTGCCAGCAGACGTCCCGGTGCAACTAATGAAAAACTGTTTTTT. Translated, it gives CASRRPGATNEKLFF.

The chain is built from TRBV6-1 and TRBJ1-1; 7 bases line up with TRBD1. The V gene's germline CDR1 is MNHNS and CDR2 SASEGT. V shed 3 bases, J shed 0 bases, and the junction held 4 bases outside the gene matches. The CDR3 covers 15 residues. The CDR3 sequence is CASSDPGGVNTEAFF. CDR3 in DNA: TGTGCCAGCAGTGACCCAGGGGGAGTGAACACTGAAGCTTTCTTT.

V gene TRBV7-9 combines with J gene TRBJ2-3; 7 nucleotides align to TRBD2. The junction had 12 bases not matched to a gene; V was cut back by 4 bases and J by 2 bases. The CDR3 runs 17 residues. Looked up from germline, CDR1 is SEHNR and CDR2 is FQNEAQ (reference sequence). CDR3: CASSSTLLAPITDTQYF. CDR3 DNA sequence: TGTGCCAGCAGCTCAACCCTACTAGCGCCAATCACAGATACGCAGTATTTT. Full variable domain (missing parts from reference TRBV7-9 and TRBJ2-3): DTGVSQNPRHKITKRGQNVTFRCDPISEHNRLYWYRQTLGQGPEFLTYFQNEAQLEKSRLLSDRFSAERPKGSFSTLEIQRTEQGDSAMYLCASSSTLLAPITDTQYFGPGTRLTVL.

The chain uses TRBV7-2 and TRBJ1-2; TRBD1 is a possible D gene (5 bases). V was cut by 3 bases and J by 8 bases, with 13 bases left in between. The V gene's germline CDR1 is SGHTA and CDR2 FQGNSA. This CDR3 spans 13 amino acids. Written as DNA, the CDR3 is TGTGCCAGCAGCTTTGAAGGGGCTGGCGGCTACACCTTC. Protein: CASSFEGAGGYTF.

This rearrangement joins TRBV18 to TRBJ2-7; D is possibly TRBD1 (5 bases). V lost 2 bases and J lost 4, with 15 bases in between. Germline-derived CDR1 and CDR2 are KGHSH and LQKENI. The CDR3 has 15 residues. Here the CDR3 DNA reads TGTGCCAGCTCACCAAGGTTGCAGGGCGGTTACGAGCAGTACTTC. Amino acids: CASSPRLQGGYEQYF.

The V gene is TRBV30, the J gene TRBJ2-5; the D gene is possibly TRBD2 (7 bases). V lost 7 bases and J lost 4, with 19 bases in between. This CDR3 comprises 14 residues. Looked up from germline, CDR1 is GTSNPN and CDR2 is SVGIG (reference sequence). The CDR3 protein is CASSPAGARETQYF. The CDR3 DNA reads TGTGCCTCCTCTCCCGCGGGGGCCCGAGAGACCCAGTACTTC.

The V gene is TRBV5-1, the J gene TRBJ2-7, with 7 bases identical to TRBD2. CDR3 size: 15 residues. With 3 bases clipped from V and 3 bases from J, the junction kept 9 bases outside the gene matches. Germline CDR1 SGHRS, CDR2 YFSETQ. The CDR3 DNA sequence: TGCGCCAGCAGCTCCGAGCTAGCGGAAAGCTACGAGCAGTACTTC. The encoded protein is CASSSELAESYEQYF.

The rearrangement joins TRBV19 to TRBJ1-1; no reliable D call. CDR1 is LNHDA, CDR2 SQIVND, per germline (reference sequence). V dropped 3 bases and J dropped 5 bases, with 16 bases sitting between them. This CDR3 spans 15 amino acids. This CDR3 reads CASSIGGTVRTEAFF. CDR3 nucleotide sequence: TGTGCCAGTAGTATCGGTGGCACCGTGAGGACTGAAGCTTTCTTT. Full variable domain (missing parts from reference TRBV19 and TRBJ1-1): DGGITQSPKYLFRKEGQNVTLSCEQNLNHDAMYWYRQDPGQGLRLIYYSQIVNDFQKGDIAEGYSVSREKKESFPLTVTSAQKNPTAFYLCASSIGGTVRTEAFFGQGTRLTVV.

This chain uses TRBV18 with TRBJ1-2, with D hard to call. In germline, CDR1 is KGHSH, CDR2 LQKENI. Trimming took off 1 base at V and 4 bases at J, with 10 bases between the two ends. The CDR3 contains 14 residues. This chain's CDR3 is CASSPRFEGYGYTF. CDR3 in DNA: TGTGCCAGCTCACCACGCTTCGAGGGCTATGGCTACACCTTC.

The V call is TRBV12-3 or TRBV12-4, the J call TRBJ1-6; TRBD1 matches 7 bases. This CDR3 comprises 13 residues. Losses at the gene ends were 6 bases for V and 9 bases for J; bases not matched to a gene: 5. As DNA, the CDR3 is TGTGCCAGCAGGCAGGGGGGATTTTCACCCCTCCACTTT. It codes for CASRQGGFSPLHF.

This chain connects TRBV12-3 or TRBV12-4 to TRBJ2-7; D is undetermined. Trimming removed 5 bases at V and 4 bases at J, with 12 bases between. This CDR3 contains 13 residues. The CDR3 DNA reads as TGTGCCAGCAGTCCCGATGCTATTTACGAGCAGTACTTC. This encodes CASSPDAIYEQYF.

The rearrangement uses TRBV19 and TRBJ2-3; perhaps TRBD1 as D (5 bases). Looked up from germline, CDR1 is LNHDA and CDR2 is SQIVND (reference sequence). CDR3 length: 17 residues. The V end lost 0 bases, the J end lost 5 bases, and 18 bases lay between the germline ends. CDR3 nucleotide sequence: TGTGCCAGTAGTATAGATCTTGAGACAGAGGTTCTAGATACGCAGTATTTT. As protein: CASSIDLETEVLDTQYF.

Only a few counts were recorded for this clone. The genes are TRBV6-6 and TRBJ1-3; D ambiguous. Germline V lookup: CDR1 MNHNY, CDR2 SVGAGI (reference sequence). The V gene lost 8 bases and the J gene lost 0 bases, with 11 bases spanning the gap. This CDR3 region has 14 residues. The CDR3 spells CASVQTYSGNTIYF. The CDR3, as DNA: TGTGCCAGCGTGCAGACATACTCTGGAAACACCATATATTTT.

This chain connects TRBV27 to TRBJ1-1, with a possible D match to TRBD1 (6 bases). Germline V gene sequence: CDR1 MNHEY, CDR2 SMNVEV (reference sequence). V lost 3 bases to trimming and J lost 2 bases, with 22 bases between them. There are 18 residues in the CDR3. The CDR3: CASSLDPTGPHANTEAFF. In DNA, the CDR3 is TGTGCCAGCAGTTTGGATCCGACAGGCCCTCACGCCAACACTGAAGCTTTCTTT.

Here the CDR3 reads CASSDRQSYGYTF. The CDR3 DNA sequence: TGTGCCAGCTCGGACAGGCAGAGCTATGGCTACACCTTC. The V call is TRBV6-5, the J call TRBJ1-2; 7 bases line up with TRBD1. There are 13 residues in the CDR3. V was clipped by 8 bases and J by 4 bases; unmatched bases: 7. Germline V gives CDR1 MNHEY, CDR2 SVGAGI.

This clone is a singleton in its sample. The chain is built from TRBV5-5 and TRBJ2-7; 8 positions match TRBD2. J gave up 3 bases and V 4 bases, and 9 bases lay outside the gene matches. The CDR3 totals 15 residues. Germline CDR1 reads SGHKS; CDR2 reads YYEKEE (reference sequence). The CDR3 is CASSLAAGGDYEQYF. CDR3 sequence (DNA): TGTGCCAGCAGCCTGGCCGCGGGGGGAGACTACGAGCAGTACTTC.

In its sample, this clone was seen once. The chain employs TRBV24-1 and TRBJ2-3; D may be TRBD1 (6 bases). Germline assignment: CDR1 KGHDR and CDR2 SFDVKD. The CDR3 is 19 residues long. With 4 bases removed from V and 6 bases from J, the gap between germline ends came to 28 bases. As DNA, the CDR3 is TGTGCCACCAGTGAGAGAGGACGGGCAGGGGCCCAACAGAAGGATACGCAGTATTTT. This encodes CATSERGRAGAQQKDTQYF.

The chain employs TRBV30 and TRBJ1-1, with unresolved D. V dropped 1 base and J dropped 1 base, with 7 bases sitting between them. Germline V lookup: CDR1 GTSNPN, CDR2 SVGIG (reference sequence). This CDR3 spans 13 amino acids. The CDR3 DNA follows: TGTGCCTGGAGTGAAGCGTGGAACACTGAAGCTTTCTTT. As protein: CAWSEAWNTEAFF.

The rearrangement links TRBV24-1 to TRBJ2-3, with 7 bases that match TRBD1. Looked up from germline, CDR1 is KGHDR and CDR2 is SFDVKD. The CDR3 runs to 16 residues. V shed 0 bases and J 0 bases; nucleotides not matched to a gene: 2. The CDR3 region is CATSDLGQASTDTQYF. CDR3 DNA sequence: TGTGCCACCAGTGATTTGGGACAGGCTAGCACAGATACGCAGTATTTT.

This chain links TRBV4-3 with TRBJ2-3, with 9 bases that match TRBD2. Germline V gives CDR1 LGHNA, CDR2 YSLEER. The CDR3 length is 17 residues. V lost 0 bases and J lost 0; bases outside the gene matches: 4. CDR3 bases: TGCGCCAGCAGCCAAGATTGGCTAGCGGGAAGCACAGATACGCAGTATTTT. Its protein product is CASSQDWLAGSTDTQYF.

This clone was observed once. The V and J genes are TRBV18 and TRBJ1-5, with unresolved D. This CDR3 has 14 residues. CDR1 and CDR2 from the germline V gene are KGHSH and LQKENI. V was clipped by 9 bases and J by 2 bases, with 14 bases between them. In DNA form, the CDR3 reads TGTGCCAGGTGGAGGAGCGTGGGCAATCAGCCCCAGCATTTT. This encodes CARWRSVGNQPQHF.

CDR3: CASSSWTGSGDEQFF. CDR3 nucleotide sequence: TGTGCCAGCAGCTCGTGGACAGGGAGTGGGGATGAGCAGTTCTTC. The chain recombines TRBV7-9 with TRBJ2-1, with TRBD1 matching 8 bases. This CDR3 comprises 15 residues. Trimming took 4 bases from V and 8 from J; bases not matched to a gene: 10. CDR1 is SEHNR, CDR2 FQNEAQ, per germline (reference sequence).